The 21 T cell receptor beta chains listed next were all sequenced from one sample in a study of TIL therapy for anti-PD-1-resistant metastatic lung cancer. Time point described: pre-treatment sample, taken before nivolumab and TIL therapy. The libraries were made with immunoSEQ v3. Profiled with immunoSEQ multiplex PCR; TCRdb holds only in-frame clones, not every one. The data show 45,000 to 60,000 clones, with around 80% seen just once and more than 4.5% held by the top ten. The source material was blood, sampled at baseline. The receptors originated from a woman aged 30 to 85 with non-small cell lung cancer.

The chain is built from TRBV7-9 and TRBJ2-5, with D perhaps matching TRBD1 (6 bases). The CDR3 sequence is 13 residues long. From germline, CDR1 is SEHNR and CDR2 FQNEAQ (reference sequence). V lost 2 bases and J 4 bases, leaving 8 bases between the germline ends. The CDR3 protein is CASSLLQGETQYF. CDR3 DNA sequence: TGTGCCAGCAGCTTACTACAGGGAGAGACCCAGTACTTC.

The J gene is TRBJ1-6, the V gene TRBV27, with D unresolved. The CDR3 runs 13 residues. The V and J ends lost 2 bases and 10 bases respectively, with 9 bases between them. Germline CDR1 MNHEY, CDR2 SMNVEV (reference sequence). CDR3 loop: CASSLNRGSPLHF. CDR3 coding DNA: TGTGCCAGCAGTTTAAACCGAGGATCACCCCTCCACTTT.

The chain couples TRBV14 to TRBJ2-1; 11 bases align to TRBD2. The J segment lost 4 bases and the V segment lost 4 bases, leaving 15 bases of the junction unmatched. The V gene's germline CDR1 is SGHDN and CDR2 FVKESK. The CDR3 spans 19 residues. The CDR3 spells CASSPSGTSGAHWYNEQFF. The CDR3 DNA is TGTGCCAGCAGCCCGTCCGGGACTAGCGGAGCCCACTGGTACAATGAGCAGTTCTTC.

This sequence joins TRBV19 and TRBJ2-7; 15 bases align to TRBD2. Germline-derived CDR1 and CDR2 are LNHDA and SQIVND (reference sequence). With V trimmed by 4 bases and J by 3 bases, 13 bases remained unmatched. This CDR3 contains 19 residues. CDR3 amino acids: CASSKQGNGLAGGLYEQYF. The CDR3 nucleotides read TGTGCCAGTAGTAAACAGGGGAATGGACTAGCGGGAGGGCTCTACGAGCAGTACTTC. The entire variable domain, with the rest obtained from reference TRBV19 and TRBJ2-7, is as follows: DGGITQSPKYLFRKEGQNVTLSCEQNLNHDAMYWYRQDPGQGLRLIYYSQIVNDFQKGDIAEGYSVSREKKESFPLTVTSAQKNPTAFYLCASSKQGNGLAGGLYEQYFGPGTRLTVT.

The CDR3 reads CASSKGIFTEAFF. CDR3 in DNA: TGTGCCAGCAGTAAAGGGATTTTCACTGAAGCTTTCTTT. The chain couples TRBV28 to TRBJ1-1; D remains unclear. CDR3 length equals 13 residues. Germline-derived CDR1 and CDR2 are MDHEN and SYDVKM. V was shortened by 5 bases and J by 4 bases, with 11 bases between the two germline ends.

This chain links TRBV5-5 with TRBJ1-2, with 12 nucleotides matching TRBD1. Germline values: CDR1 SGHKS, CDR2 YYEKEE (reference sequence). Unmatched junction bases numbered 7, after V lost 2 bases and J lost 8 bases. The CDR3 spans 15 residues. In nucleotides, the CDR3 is TGTGCCAGCAGCTTACCGGGACAGGGGGCGCGAGGCTACACCTTC. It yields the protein CASSLPGQGARGYTF.

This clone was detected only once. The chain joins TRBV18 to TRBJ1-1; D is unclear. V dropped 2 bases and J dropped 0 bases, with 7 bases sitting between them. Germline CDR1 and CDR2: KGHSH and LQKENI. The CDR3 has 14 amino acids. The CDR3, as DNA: TGTGCCAGCTCACCAATGGGTGTGAACACTGAAGCTTTCTTT. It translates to CASSPMGVNTEAFF.

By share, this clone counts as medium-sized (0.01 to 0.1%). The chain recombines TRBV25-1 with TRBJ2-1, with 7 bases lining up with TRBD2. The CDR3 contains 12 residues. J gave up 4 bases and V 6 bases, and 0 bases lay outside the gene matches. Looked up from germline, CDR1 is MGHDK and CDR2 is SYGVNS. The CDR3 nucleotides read TGTGCCAGCAGGGGGGGGTACAATGAGCAGTTCTTC. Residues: CASRGGYNEQFF.

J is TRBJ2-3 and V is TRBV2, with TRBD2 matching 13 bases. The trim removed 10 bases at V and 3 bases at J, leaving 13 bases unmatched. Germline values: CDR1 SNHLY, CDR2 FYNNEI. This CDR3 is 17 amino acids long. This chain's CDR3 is CATPGTSGDSWTDTQYF. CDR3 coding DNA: TGTGCCACCCCGGGGACTAGCGGGGATTCGTGGACAGATACGCAGTATTTT.

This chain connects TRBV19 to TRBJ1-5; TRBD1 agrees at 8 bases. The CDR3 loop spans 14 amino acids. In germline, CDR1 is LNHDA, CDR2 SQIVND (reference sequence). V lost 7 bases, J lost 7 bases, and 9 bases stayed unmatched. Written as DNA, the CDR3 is TGTGCCAGTAAGGAGGACAGGGTTGAACAGCCCCAGCATTTT. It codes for CASKEDRVEQPQHF.

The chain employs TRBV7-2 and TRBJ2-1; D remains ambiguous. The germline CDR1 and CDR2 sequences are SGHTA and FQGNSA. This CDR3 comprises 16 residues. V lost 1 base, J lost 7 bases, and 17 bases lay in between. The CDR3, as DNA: TGTGCCAGCAGCTTAGGGGTGTACGGGTTTGGTAATGAGCAGTTCTTC. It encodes CASSLGVYGFGNEQFF.

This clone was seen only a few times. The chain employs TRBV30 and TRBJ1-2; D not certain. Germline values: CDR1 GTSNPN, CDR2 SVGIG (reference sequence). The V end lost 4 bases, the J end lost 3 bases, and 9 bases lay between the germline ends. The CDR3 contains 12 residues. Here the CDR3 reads CAWTGEDYGYTF. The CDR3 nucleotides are TGTGCCTGGACCGGGGAAGACTATGGCTACACCTTC.

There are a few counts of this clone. This CDR3 is CAWSPPDKGTGGYTF. The CDR3 DNA sequence: TGTGCCTGGAGTCCACCGGACAAGGGGACTGGGGGCTACACCTTC. The chain has TRBV30 and TRBJ1-2; a possible D gene is TRBD1 (5 bases). Trimming took 2 bases from V and 8 from J, leaving 21 bases between them. This CDR3 has 15 residues. The germline V gene has CDR1 GTSNPN and CDR2 SVGIG (reference sequence).

The CDR3 nucleotides are TGTGCCAGTTCGGGACAGAGCAATCAGCCCCAGCATTTT. Protein sequence: CASSGQSNQPQHF. This chain links TRBV19 with TRBJ1-5; 7 bases are a match to TRBD1. Germline trimming cut 8 bases from V and 1 base from J; bases unmatched to any gene: 2. CDR1 and CDR2 (germline): LNHDA, SQIVND (reference sequence). CDR3 length equals 13 residues.

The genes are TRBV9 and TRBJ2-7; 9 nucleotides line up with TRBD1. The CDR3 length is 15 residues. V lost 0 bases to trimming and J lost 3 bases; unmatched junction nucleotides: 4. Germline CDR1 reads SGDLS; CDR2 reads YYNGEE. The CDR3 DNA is TGTGCCAGCAGCGTAGGCGACAGGGGGGTCTACGAGCAGTACTTC. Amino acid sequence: CASSVGDRGVYEQYF.

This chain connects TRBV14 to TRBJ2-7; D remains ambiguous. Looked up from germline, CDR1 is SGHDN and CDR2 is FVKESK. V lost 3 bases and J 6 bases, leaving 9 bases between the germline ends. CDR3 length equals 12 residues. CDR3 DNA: TGTGCCAGCAGCCAGACACCTGCCGAGCAGTACTTC. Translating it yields CASSQTPAEQYF.

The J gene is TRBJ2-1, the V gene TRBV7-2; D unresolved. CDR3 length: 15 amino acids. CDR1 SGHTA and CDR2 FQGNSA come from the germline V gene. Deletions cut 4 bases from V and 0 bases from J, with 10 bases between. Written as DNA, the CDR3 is TGTGCCAGCAGCTCTGAGGCGAGCTCCTACAATGAGCAGTTCTTC. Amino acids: CASSSEASSYNEQFF. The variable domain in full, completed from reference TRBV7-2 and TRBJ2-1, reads GAGVSQSPSNKVTEKGKDVELRCDPISGHTALYWYRQSLGQGLEFLIYFQGNSAPDKSGLPSDRFSAERTGGSVSTLTIQRTQQEDSAVYLCASSSEASSYNEQFFGPGTRLTVL.

This CDR3 is CASKGQDGNTEAFF. CDR3 coding DNA: TGTGCCAGCAAGGGGCAGGACGGAAACACTGAAGCTTTCTTT. The chain is built from TRBV6-6 and TRBJ1-1, with a tentative D call TRBD1 (5 bases). This CDR3 is 14 amino acids long. Germline values: CDR1 MNHNY, CDR2 SVGAGI (reference sequence). With 7 bases removed from V and 2 bases from J, the gap between germline ends came to 14 bases.

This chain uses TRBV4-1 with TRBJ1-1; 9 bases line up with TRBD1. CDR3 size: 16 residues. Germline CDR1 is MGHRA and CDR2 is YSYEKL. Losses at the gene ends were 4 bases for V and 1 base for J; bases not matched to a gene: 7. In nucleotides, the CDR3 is TGCGCCAGCAGCCGACTGGGACAGGGCTGGAACACTGAAGCTTTCTTT. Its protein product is CASSRLGQGWNTEAFF.

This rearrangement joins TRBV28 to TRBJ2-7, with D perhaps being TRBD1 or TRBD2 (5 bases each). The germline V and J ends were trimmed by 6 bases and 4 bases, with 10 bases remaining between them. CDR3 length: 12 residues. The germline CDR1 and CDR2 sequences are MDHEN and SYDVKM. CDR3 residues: CASSRGPYEQYF. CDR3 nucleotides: TGTGCCAGCAGCCGGGGACCTTACGAGCAGTACTTC.

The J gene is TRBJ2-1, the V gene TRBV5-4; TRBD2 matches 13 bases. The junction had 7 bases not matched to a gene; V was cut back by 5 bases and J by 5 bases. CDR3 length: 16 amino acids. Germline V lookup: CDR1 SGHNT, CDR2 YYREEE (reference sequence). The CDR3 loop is CASRSPGTSGNNEQFF. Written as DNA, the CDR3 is TGTGCCAGCAGGAGTCCCGGGACTAGCGGGAACAATGAGCAGTTCTTC. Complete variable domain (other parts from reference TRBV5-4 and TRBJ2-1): ETGVTQSPTHLIKTRGQQVTLRCSSQSGHNTVSWYQQALGQGPQFIFQYYREEENGRGNFPPRFSGLQFPNYSSELNVNALELDDSALYLCASRSPGTSGNNEQFFGPGTRLTVL.